The 10 T cell receptor beta chains given below trace back to one sample, sequenced in a study of blood T cell repertoires in COVID-19. Clones were read by immunoSEQ multiplex PCR, and TCRdb kept only the in-frame ones, dropping some. Of roughly 350,000 clones listed, 85% to 90% were seen once; the top ten hold 6% to 8%. Sequenced material: peripheral blood. These receptor sequences come from a woman aged 70-85 years with COVID-19, enrolled during active disease.

V and J are TRBV2 and TRBJ1-3; D ambiguous. The CDR3 consists of 14 residues. CDR1 is SNHLY, CDR2 FYNNEI, per germline. Trimming left V 5 bases short and J 4 bases short, with 12 bases between. CDR3 in amino acids: CASSQREYGNTIYF. DNA of the CDR3: TGTGCCAGCAGTCAAAGGGAGTACGGAAACACCATATATTTT.

The chain couples TRBV2 to TRBJ1-2; 7 bases fit TRBD1. This CDR3 is 15 amino acids long. V shed 1 base, J shed 5 bases, and the junction held 7 bases outside the gene matches. Germline V gene lookup returns CDR1 SNHLY and CDR2 FYNNEI. CDR3 sequence (DNA): TGTGCCAGCAGTGAAGTCGGCCAGGGGGTGTATGGCTACACCTTC. This translates into CASSEVGQGVYGYTF.

The rearrangement links TRBV12-3 or TRBV12-4 to TRBJ2-1; 11 bases align to TRBD2. The CDR3 is made up of 13 amino acids. With V trimmed by 5 bases and J by 13 bases, 7 bases remained unmatched. CDR3 bases: TGTGCCAGCAGTCCACAAACTAGCGGGGGACAGTTCTTC. Translating gives CASSPQTSGGQFF.

The genes are TRBV27 and TRBJ1-1, with D unresolved. This CDR3 comprises 13 residues. The V gene lost 8 bases and the J gene lost 0 bases, with 10 bases spanning the gap. Germline CDR1 reads MNHEY; CDR2 reads SMNVEV (reference sequence). The CDR3 DNA follows: TGTGCCAGCGGGCTTCAGTTGAACACTGAAGCTTTCTTT. This gives the protein CASGLQLNTEAFF.

The rearrangement joins TRBV7-9 to TRBJ2-5, with 7 bases identical to TRBD2. The germline V gene encodes CDR1 SEHNR and CDR2 FQNEAQ (reference sequence). The junction had 6 bases not matched to a gene; V was cut back by 4 bases and J by 4 bases. The CDR3 totals 14 residues. CDR3 in DNA: TGTGCCAGCAGCTCCCGAAGGGAGGGAGAGACCCAGTACTTC. The encoded protein is CASSSRREGETQYF.

There are a few counts of this clone. The rearrangement joins TRBV10-3 to TRBJ1-6; 8 positions match TRBD1. Trimming cost V 6 bases and J 7 bases; bases outside gene matches: 11. The CDR3 is 16 residues long. Germline V gene sequence: CDR1 ENHRY, CDR2 SYGVKD. The CDR3 DNA reads as TGTGCCATCAGGGACAGGGATCAGTCGGTCAATTCACCCCTCCACTTT. Protein: CAIRDRDQSVNSPLHF.

V usage is TRBV5-4 and J usage is TRBJ2-5, with 7 positions matching TRBD1. The CDR3 contains 14 residues. V trimming: 3 bases; J trimming: 5 bases; junction bases outside the gene matches: 7. Germline CDR1 SGHNT, CDR2 YYREEE (reference sequence). CDR3 loop: CASSSQTGRETQYF. The CDR3 DNA reads TGTGCCAGCAGCTCCCAGACAGGGCGGGAGACCCAGTACTTC.

This chain connects TRBV7-9 to TRBJ1-1, with D tentatively TRBD1 (6 bases). CDR1 is SEHNR, CDR2 FQNEAQ, per germline (reference sequence). The CDR3 is made up of 14 amino acids. Trimming took 2 bases from V and 3 from J, leaving 10 bases between them. The CDR3 DNA reads TGTGCCAGCAGCTTACAGGGGACCGACACTGAAGCTTTCTTT. This codes for CASSLQGTDTEAFF.

The rearrangement links TRBV2 to TRBJ1-5; 9 nucleotides line up with TRBD1. The CDR3 extends over 14 amino acids. Germline CDR1 SNHLY, CDR2 FYNNEI. After removal of 11 bases from V and 4 bases from J, the junction contained 9 bases not matched to a gene. The CDR3 DNA follows: TGTGCCTCCAAGGGTGGACAGGGGAATCAGCCCCAGCATTTT. Protein: CASKGGQGNQPQHF.

The chain has TRBV4-1 and TRBJ2-7; D uncertain. The CDR3 consists of 15 residues. Germline assignment: CDR1 MGHRA and CDR2 YSYEKL. V lost 2 bases to trimming and J lost 5 bases, with 16 bases between them. This chain's CDR3 is CASSQPTRGSHEQYF. CDR3 bases: TGCGCCAGCAGCCAACCTACCCGAGGTAGCCACGAGCAGTACTTC.